These 22 T cell receptor beta chains were sequenced from one sample in a study of shared clonotypes between healthy human individuals. Generated by immunoSEQ multiplex PCR, the TCRdb table keeps only in-frame clones and is missing some. This sample has 2.3 million or so clones, with 90% to 95% found just once. The source material was naive CD4+ T cells from PBMCs. Subset of the sample: CD45RA+ positively selected. The receptors originated from a man aged 18 to 29 in good health. Some clones in this sample may be carry-over from other donors' samples.

The chain carries TRBV11-3 and TRBJ2-5; D is undetermined. Deletions cut 3 bases from V and 2 bases from J, with 13 bases between. The CDR3 spans 15 residues. The V gene's germline CDR1 is SGHNT and CDR2 YENEEA. The CDR3 region is CASSLRSGRQETQYF. Written as DNA, the CDR3 is TGTGCCAGCAGCTTGCGATCGGGTCGGCAAGAGACCCAGTACTTC.

The rearrangement joins TRBV28 to TRBJ1-1; 7 positions agree with TRBD1. CDR3 length: 17 residues. Per germline, CDR1 MDHEN and CDR2 SYDVKM. The V segment lost 4 bases and the J segment 7 bases; nucleotides outside the gene matches: 18. The CDR3 nucleotides read TGTGCCAGCAGTTCTCGTTATTTGAGGGACAGCTCTATTGAAGCTTTCTTT. Protein: CASSSRYLRDSSIEAFF.

This chain uses TRBV6-1 with TRBJ1-3; D unclear. The CDR3 sequence is 18 residues long. The germline gives CDR1 MNHNS, CDR2 SASEGT. V was trimmed by 1 base and J by 0 bases, leaving 16 bases between them. The CDR3 DNA is TGTGCCAGCAGTGAAGTGTGGGCAGGACTTTACTCTGGAAACACCATATATTTT. Protein sequence: CASSEVWAGLYSGNTIYF.

This chain links TRBV19 with TRBJ1-4; 8 positions agree with TRBD1. This CDR3 region has 14 residues. Losses at the gene ends were 4 bases for V and 7 bases for J; bases not matched to a gene: 5. Per germline, CDR1 LNHDA and CDR2 SQIVND (reference sequence). CDR3 protein: CASSTSGGVEKLFF. CDR3 in DNA: TGTGCCAGTAGTACCTCAGGGGGCGTTGAAAAACTGTTTTTT.

V gene TRBV18 combines with J gene TRBJ1-1, with 9 bases that match TRBD1. This CDR3 has 16 residues. Germline-derived CDR1 and CDR2 are KGHSH and LQKENI. After removal of 6 bases from V and 1 base from J, the junction contained 9 bases not matched to a gene. CDR3 sequence: CASSPGTGSSNTEAFF. DNA of the CDR3: TGTGCCAGCTCGCCCGGGACAGGGAGCTCGAACACTGAAGCTTTCTTT.

The chain joins TRBV2 to TRBJ2-2; 7 nucleotides line up with TRBD2. J was trimmed by 7 bases and V by 0 bases; bases with no gene match: 8. From germline, CDR1 is SNHLY and CDR2 FYNNEI. CDR3 length equals 16 residues. The CDR3 loop reads CASSEALGGWSGELFF. The CDR3 DNA is TGTGCCAGCAGTGAAGCGCTGGGGGGGTGGAGCGGGGAGCTGTTTTTT.

This chain links TRBV29-1 with TRBJ2-2; possibly TRBD2 for D (6 bases). Germline V gene lookup returns CDR1 SQVTM and CDR2 ANQGSEA. The CDR3 loop spans 12 amino acids. Trimming took 3 bases from V and 8 from J, leaving 10 bases between them. The chain's CDR3 is CSVDLAWGELFF. CDR3 nucleotide sequence: TGCAGCGTTGATCTAGCGTGGGGGGAGCTGTTTTTT.

This chain uses TRBV19 with TRBJ2-4, with D maybe TRBD1 (7 bases). The germline CDR1 and CDR2 sequences are LNHDA and SQIVND (reference sequence). This CDR3 is built from 17 residues. V gave up 5 bases and J gave up 3 bases, with 20 bases separating them. The CDR3 nucleotides read TGTGCCAGTAGTCACCCGGAGGGGGCACGGGTCAAAAACATTCAGTACTTC. This codes for CASSHPEGARVKNIQYF.

The count of this clone is one. The chain uses TRBV10-1 and TRBJ1-1, with 7 bases that match TRBD1. The CDR3 spans 11 residues. Germline lookup yields CDR1 WNHNN and CDR2 SYGVQD (reference sequence). With 6 bases clipped from V and 11 bases from J, the junction kept 6 bases outside the gene matches. The DNA of the CDR3 is TGCGCCAGCAGCTCGACAGGGAGGGCTTTCTTT. This gives the protein CASSSTGRAFF.

The gene calls are TRBV28 and TRBJ2-1; 7 nucleotides line up with TRBD2. Germline assignment: CDR1 MDHEN and CDR2 SYDVKM. Trimming took 7 bases from V and 5 from J; bases not matched to a gene: 14. The length of the CDR3 is 16 residues. CDR3: CASTSPGTTLDNEQFF. The CDR3 nucleotides are TGTGCCAGCACCTCCCCCGGGACTACCCTTGACAATGAGCAGTTCTTC.

V is TRBV5-1 and J is TRBJ1-4, with 7 positions matching TRBD1. V lost 2 bases and J lost 0; bases outside the gene matches: 7. The germline V gene encodes CDR1 SGHRS and CDR2 YFSETQ. This CDR3 has 17 amino acids. The CDR3 spells CASSFGAGGATNEKLFF. CDR3 sequence (DNA): TGCGCCAGCAGCTTCGGGGCAGGGGGAGCAACTAATGAAAAACTGTTTTTT.

Worth noting for this clone: Other DNA sequences within the sample encode an identical CDR3. The chain uses TRBV5-1 and TRBJ2-3; 10 bases agree with TRBD2. Germline V gene sequence: CDR1 SGHRS, CDR2 YFSETQ. V shed 3 bases, J shed 1 base, and the junction held 2 bases outside the gene matches. The CDR3 extends over 15 amino acids. The CDR3 DNA is TGCGCCAGCAGCTCCCTAGCGGGAGGCACAGATACGCAGTATTTT. This codes for CASSSLAGGTDTQYF. Looking up the rest from reference TRBV5-1 and TRBJ2-3 gives the full variable domain: KAGVTQTPRYLIKTRGQQVTLSCSPISGHRSVSWYQQTPGQGLQFLFEYFSETQRNKGNFPGRFSGRQFSNSRSEMNVSTLELGDSALYLCASSSLAGGTDTQYFGPGTRLTVL.

V usage is TRBV9 and J usage is TRBJ1-3; D gene unclear. Germline CDR1 reads SGDLS; CDR2 reads YYNGEE. V was trimmed by 0 bases and J by 4 bases, leaving 14 bases between them. The CDR3 is 16 residues long. The CDR3 coding sequence is TGTGCCAGCAGCGTAGTTCTGGTGGCCCGGGGAAACACCATATATTTT. Amino acids: CASSVVLVARGNTIYF.

V is TRBV6-6 and J is TRBJ2-7; D might be TRBD1 (6 bases). This CDR3 contains 15 residues. CDR1 is MNHNY, CDR2 SVGAGI, per germline (reference sequence). Between the trimmed V and J ends, which lost 11 bases and 3 bases, there was a span of 23 bases. The CDR3 coding sequence is TGTGCCGCCGCTGTTGGGGGCAGGAACAACTACGAGCAGTACTTC. Translated, it gives CAAAVGGRNNYEQYF.

As to this clone: The same CDR3 can be traced to other DNA sequences in this sample. The genes are TRBV28 and TRBJ2-7; no reliable D call. CDR3 length: 12 residues. Between the trimmed V and J ends, which lost 3 bases and 4 bases, there was a span of 7 bases. Germline V gives CDR1 MDHEN, CDR2 SYDVKM. DNA for the CDR3: TGTGCCAGCAGTTTTCTCAGATACGAGCAGTACTTC. Translating gives CASSFLRYEQYF.

Turning to this clone: Other DNA sequences in this specimen translate into the identical CDR3. This chain uses TRBV28 with TRBJ1-1, with D maybe TRBD1 (6 bases). CDR1 is MDHEN and CDR2 is SYDVKM in the germline V gene. The length of the CDR3 is 14 residues. V was cut by 3 bases and J by 2 bases, with 10 bases left in between. CDR3 region: CASSLTGGNTEAFF. The CDR3, as DNA: TGTGCCAGCAGTTTGACAGGAGGTAACACTGAAGCTTTCTTT.

Remarks on this clone: Other DNA sequences from this sample encode an identical CDR3 as well. The V gene is TRBV6-5, the J gene TRBJ2-5; maybe TRBD2 (5 bases). The germline CDR1 and CDR2 sequences are MNHEY and SVGAGI. Between the trimmed V and J ends, which lost 2 bases and 2 bases, there was a span of 9 bases. CDR3 size: 14 residues. The CDR3: CASSYNRRQETQYF. CDR3 nucleotides: TGTGCCAGCAGTTACAACCGGAGGCAAGAGACCCAGTACTTC.

V usage is TRBV18 and J usage is TRBJ1-4; D may be TRBD1 (5 bases). Trimming took off 3 bases at V and 1 base at J, with 12 bases between the two ends. Germline V gives CDR1 KGHSH, CDR2 LQKENI. This CDR3 region has 16 residues. CDR3 coding DNA: TGTGCCAGCTCACCGTCTCTGGGGGGAACTAATGAAAAACTGTTTTTT. Amino acids: CASSPSLGGTNEKLFF.

In the case of this clone: At the DNA level, this CDR3 is encoded by other sequences in the same sample as well. The chain uses TRBV28 and TRBJ1-4, with TRBD1 matching 12 bases. Germline V gene data show CDR1 as MDHEN and CDR2 as SYDVKM. This CDR3 is 14 amino acids long. The V gene end was trimmed by 6 bases and the J gene end by 8 bases; junction bases not matched to a gene: 4. CDR3 amino acids: CASRPGTGGEKLFF. DNA for the CDR3: TGTGCCAGCAGGCCTGGGACAGGGGGCGAAAAACTGTTTTTT.

This chain links TRBV28 with TRBJ1-2; D is uncertain. CDR1 MDHEN and CDR2 SYDVKM come from the germline V gene. The CDR3 sequence is 12 residues long. V lost 5 bases, J lost 6 bases, and 10 bases lay in between. CDR3 amino acids: CASSPGPNGYTF. The CDR3 DNA reads as TGTGCCAGCAGTCCCGGGCCAAATGGCTACACCTTC.

The chain carries TRBV15 and TRBJ2-1; 9 bases agree with TRBD2. CDR3 length: 16 amino acids. The trim removed 1 base at V and 3 bases at J, leaving 4 bases unmatched. CDR1 is LNHNV, CDR2 YYDKDF, per germline (reference sequence). CDR3 bases: TGTGCCACCAGCAGAGGGGGACTAGCCAACTACAATGAGCAGTTCTTC. Translated, it gives CATSRGGLANYNEQFF. Together with reference TRBV15 and TRBJ2-1, the CDR3 gives the full variable domain: DAMVIQNPRYQVTQFGKPVTLSCSQTLNHNVMYWYQQKSSQAPKLLFHYYDKDFNNEADTPDNFQSRRPNTSFCFLDIRSPGLGDTAMYLCATSRGGLANYNEQFFGPGTRLTVL.

A word on this clone: Additional DNA sequences in this sample encode the identical CDR3. The V gene is TRBV18, the J gene TRBJ2-1; D not certain. Germline V gives CDR1 KGHSH, CDR2 LQKENI. CDR3 length: 11 amino acids. Trimming shortened V by 2 bases and J by 7 bases, and 3 bases separated the two germline ends. The chain's CDR3 is CASSPKNEQFF. The CDR3 coding sequence is TGTGCCAGCTCACCAAAAAATGAGCAGTTCTTC. The whole variable domain, filled in from reference TRBV18 and TRBJ2-1, reads NAGVMQNPRHLVRRRGQEARLRCSPMKGHSHVYWYRQLPEEGLKFMVYLQKENIIDESGMPKERFSAEFPKEGPSILRIQQVVRGDSAAYFCASSPKNEQFFGPGTRLTVL.